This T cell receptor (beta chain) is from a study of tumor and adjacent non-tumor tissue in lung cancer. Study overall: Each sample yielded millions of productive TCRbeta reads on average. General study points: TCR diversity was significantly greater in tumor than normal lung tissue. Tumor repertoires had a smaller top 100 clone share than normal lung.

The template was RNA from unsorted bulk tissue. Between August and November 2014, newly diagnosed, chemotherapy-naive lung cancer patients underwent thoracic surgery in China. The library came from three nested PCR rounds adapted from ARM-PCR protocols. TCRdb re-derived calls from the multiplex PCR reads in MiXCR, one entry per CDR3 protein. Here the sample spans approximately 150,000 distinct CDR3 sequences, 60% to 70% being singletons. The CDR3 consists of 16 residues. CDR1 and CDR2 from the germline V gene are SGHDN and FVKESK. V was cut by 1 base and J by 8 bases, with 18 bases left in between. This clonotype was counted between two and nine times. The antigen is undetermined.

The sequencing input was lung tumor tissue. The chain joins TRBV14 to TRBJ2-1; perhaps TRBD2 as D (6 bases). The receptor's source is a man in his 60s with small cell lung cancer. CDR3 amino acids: CASSQGRRVLLDEQFF. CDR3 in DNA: TGTGCCAGCAGCCAAGGGCGGAGGGTCCTACTGGATGAGCAGTTCTTC.